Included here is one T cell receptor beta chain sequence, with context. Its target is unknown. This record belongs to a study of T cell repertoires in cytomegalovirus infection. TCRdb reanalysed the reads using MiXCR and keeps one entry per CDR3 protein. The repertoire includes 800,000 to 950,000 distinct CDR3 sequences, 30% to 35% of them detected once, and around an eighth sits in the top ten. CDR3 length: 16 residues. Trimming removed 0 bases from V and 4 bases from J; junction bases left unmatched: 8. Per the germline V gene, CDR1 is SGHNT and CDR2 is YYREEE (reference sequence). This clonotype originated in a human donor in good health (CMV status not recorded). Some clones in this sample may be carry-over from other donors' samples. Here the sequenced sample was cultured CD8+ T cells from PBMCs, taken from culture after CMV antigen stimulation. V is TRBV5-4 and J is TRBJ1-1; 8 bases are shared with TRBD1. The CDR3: CASSLAPGGVGTEAFF. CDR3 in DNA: TGTGCCAGCAGCTTGGCTCCAGGGGGCGTGGGCACTGAAGCTTTCTTT.